The 19 T cell receptor beta chains below all came from one sample that was sequenced in a study of CD4 and CD8 cells across lung adenocarcinoma regions. TCRdb redid the calling of the PCR reads with MiXCR, one entry per CDR3 protein. Found here are 7,500 to 10,000 distinct CDR3 sequences, 46% of them singletons; the top ten hold 15% to 20%. Sequencing was performed on CD4+ T cells from the margin of a lung tumor. These receptors were collected from a female donor with lung adenocarcinoma. The CD4 and CD8 labels of this study may be unreliable.

This clonotype ranks as medium-sized. This rearrangement joins TRBV7-2 to TRBJ2-1; D assignment may be TRBD1 or TRBD2 (5 bases each). Trimming removed 6 bases from V and 8 bases from J, with 14 bases in between. Germline V gene lookup returns CDR1 SGHTA and CDR2 FQGNSA. This CDR3 spans 13 amino acids. CDR3 DNA sequence: TGTGCCAGCAGAGTGGTGCCGGGACATGAGCAGTTCTTC. Its protein product is CASRVVPGHEQFF.

The chain combines TRBV14 with TRBJ2-1, with 9 bases that match TRBD2. CDR1 is SGHDN and CDR2 is FVKESK in the germline V gene. With 5 bases clipped from V and 6 bases from J, the junction kept 20 bases outside the gene matches. The CDR3 consists of 19 residues. The CDR3, as DNA: TGTGCCAGCAGCTCTTCACCTACCTCGCTAGCGGGACGGTCCAATGAGCAGTTCTTC. Amino acids: CASSSSPTSLAGRSNEQFF.

There are many counts of this clonotype. The V gene is TRBV7-8, the J gene TRBJ2-5; possible D gene TRBD2, 6 bases. The CDR3 consists of 17 residues. Germline CDR1 and CDR2: SGHVS and FQNEAQ. Trimming cost V 2 bases and J 5 bases, with 21 bases left between them. CDR3 sequence: CASSLRGSAGRGETQYF. In DNA form, the CDR3 reads TGTGCCAGCAGCTTAAGAGGTTCGGCGGGACGGGGTGAGACCCAGTACTTC.

V and J are TRBV6-1 and TRBJ2-1; D uncertain. The J call may be in error: the DNA end matches TRBJ2-5 better. The CDR3 totals 12 residues. Germline assignment: CDR1 MNHNS and CDR2 SASEGT. CDR3 residues: CASSASAKTQYF. CDR3 nucleotides: TGTGCCAGCAGTGCCTCAGCCAAGACCCAGTACTTC.

A remark on this clonotype: The junction does not match germline at one end; this may be a read error. The chain recombines TRBV6-1 with TRBJ2-3; D not certain. The CDR3 spans 14 residues. Germline CDR1 and CDR2: MNHNS and SASEGT. CDR3 in amino acids: CASSQVVSTETLYF. CDR3 sequence (DNA): TGTGCCAGCAGCCAGGTTGTGAGCACCGAGACGCTGTATTTT.

This clonotype appeared many times. V usage is TRBV7-2 and J usage is TRBJ2-7; 9 bases line up with TRBD1. The length of the CDR3 is 14 residues. Germline CDR1 and CDR2: SGHTA and FQGNSA. The junction had 5 bases not matched to a gene; V was cut back by 5 bases and J by 3 bases. The CDR3 sequence: CASSQWTGDYEQYF. The DNA of the CDR3 is TGTGCCAGCAGCCAGTGGACAGGGGACTACGAGCAGTACTTC. Full variable domain (missing parts from reference TRBV7-2 and TRBJ2-7): GAGVSQSPSNKVTEKGKDVELRCDPISGHTALYWYRQSLGQGLEFLIYFQGNSAPDKSGLPSDRFSAERTGGSVSTLTIQRTQQEDSAVYLCASSQWTGDYEQYFGPGTRLTVT.

The chain employs TRBV6-1 and TRBJ2-4, with 8 bases lining up with TRBD2. V shed 8 bases and J 8 bases; nucleotides not matched to a gene: 17. The CDR3 totals 16 residues. Germline V lookup: CDR1 MNHNS, CDR2 SASEGT. CDR3 nucleotides: TGTGCCAGCGGGGACGCCGGGGGGGGTGTCCGGGACATTCAGTACTTC. This codes for CASGDAGGGVRDIQYF.

The V gene is TRBV6-1, the J gene TRBJ2-1; 8 nucleotides match TRBD2. Germline V CDR1 and CDR2: MNHNS, SASEGT. Trimming took 5 bases from V and 4 from J; bases not matched to a gene: 4. The CDR3 totals 14 residues. CDR3 coding DNA: TGTGCCAGCAGTCGAAGCGGGGGATACAATGAGCAGTTCTTC. It translates to CASSRSGGYNEQFF.

A remark on this clonotype: A read error may be the cause here, since a much bigger clone is one base away. The V gene is TRBV6-1, the J gene TRBJ2-2; a possible D gene is TRBD2 (6 bases). CDR1 and CDR2 (germline): MNHNS, SASEGT. This CDR3 spans 14 amino acids. CDR3 bases: TGTGCCAGCAGGCCGGGACTGGGCACCGGGGAGCAGTTTTTT. This gives the protein CASRPGLGTGEQFF.

The rearrangement links TRBV11-3 to TRBJ1-1, with D uncertain. Germline CDR1 SGHNT, CDR2 YENEEA. V shed 5 bases and J shed 8 bases, with 9 bases lying between them. This CDR3 spans 11 amino acids. This CDR3 is CASSQREEAFF. The CDR3, as DNA: TGTGCCAGCAGCCAAAGGGAAGAAGCTTTCTTT. The full variable domain, rest sourced from reference TRBV11-3 and TRBJ1-1, is EAGVVQSPRYKIIEKKQPVAFWCNPISGHNTLYWYLQNLGQGPELLIRYENEEAVDDSQLPKDRFSAERLKGVDSTLKIQPAELGDSAVYLCASSQREEAFFGQGTRLTVV.

The rearrangement joins TRBV4-2 to TRBJ2-3; weak D call: TRBD2 (6 bases). V dropped 3 bases and J dropped 3 bases, with 16 bases sitting between them. The CDR3 loop spans 16 amino acids. Germline CDR1 and CDR2: LGHNA and YNFKEQ. CDR3 DNA sequence: TGTGCCAGCAGCCACTCAGGGTCTAGCGCTACAGATACGCAGTATTTT. It is translated as CASSHSGSSATDTQYF.

Note on this clonotype: The junction shows a germline mismatch at one end, possibly a read error. The chain carries TRBV7-2 and TRBJ2-1; no definite D call. This CDR3 contains 12 residues. The germline CDR1 and CDR2 sequences are SGHTA and FQGNSA. The CDR3 reads CASSGFGGEQFF. The CDR3 coding sequence is TGTGCCAGCAGCGGCTTCGGCGGTGAGCAGTTTTTC.

V is TRBV30 and J is TRBJ1-2; a possible D gene is TRBD1 (5 bases). V lost 3 bases, J lost 1 base, and 18 bases lay in between. There are 16 residues in the CDR3. Looked up from germline, CDR1 is GTSNPN and CDR2 is SVGIG (reference sequence). The CDR3 protein is CAWRLRRQGNNYGYTF. The DNA of the CDR3 is TGTGCCTGGAGATTAAGAAGGCAGGGAAATAACTATGGCTACACCTTC.

Remarks on this clonotype: An end of the junction differs from the germline gene, which may be a read error. J is TRBJ2-3 and V is TRBV6-5; D is perhaps TRBD1 or TRBD2 (6 bases each). There are 15 residues in the CDR3. Looked up from germline, CDR1 is MNHEY and CDR2 is SVGAGI. CDR3 loop: CARGYGGRDKETQYF. The CDR3 bases are TGTGCCAGGGGTTACGGGGGCCGGGACAAAGAGACGCAGTACTTT.

The chain combines TRBV11-3 with TRBJ2-3; D may be TRBD2 (6 bases). The CDR3 covers 13 residues. Germline V gene lookup returns CDR1 SGHNT and CDR2 YENEEA. The germline V and J ends were trimmed by 5 bases and 7 bases, with 13 bases remaining between them. The CDR3 nucleotides are TGTGCCAGCAGCCCGGGACTCCGGCATACGCAGTATTTT. This sequence encodes CASSPGLRHTQYF.

This clonotype has only a few counts. This sequence joins TRBV4-1 and TRBJ1-2, with D possibly matching TRBD1 (6 bases). CDR1 is MGHRA, CDR2 YSYEKL, per germline. V shed 4 bases and J shed 6 bases, with 12 bases lying between them. CDR3 length: 13 amino acids. The CDR3 loop is CASSRSGQNGYTF. In nucleotides, the CDR3 is TGCGCCAGCAGCCGATCGGGACAAAATGGCTACACCTTC.

This clonotype came up many times. This chain uses TRBV27 with TRBJ2-7, with D maybe TRBD1 (6 bases). This CDR3 contains 14 residues. Trimming shortened V by 3 bases and J by 3 bases, and 12 bases separated the two germline ends. The germline V gene encodes CDR1 MNHEY and CDR2 SMNVEV (reference sequence). CDR3: CASSFGRGYYEQYF. CDR3 sequence (DNA): TGTGCCAGCAGTTTTGGTAGGGGGTACTACGAGCAGTACTTC.

Notes on this clonotype: An end of the junction differs from the germline gene, which may be a read error. The chain uses TRBV4-1 and TRBJ2-3, with D perhaps assigned TRBD1 or TRBD2 (5 bases each). Germline V CDR1 and CDR2: MGHRA, YSYEKL. This CDR3 spans 19 amino acids. The DNA for the CDR3 is TGCGCCAGCAGCCAAGATCCGAGGACCGGGGCACTAAGCACAGATACCCAGTACTTT. Translated, it gives CASSQDPRTGALSTDTQYF.

This clonotype was found many times. The chain's CDR3 is CASRSTLRRTEAFF. CDR3 DNA: TGTGCCAGCAGGTCGACTCTCCGGAGGACTGAAGCTTTCTTT. J is TRBJ1-1 and V is TRBV6-1, with D unclear. CDR1 and CDR2 (germline): MNHNS, SASEGT. CDR3 length: 14 residues. The ends were cut back, 6 bases at V and 5 bases at J, with 16 bases in the middle.